This TCR beta chain stems from a study of T cell clonality in common variable immunodeficiency. In germline, CDR1 is DFQATT, CDR2 SNEGSKA (reference sequence). CDR3 length: 13 residues. Data came from immunoSEQ multiplex PCR; TCRdb stores just in-frame clones and leaves some out. This repertoire holds approximately 52,000 clones, and none appear only once. Of note for this clone: Antigen: not known. One end of the junction does not line up with germline, which may come from a read error. The sequenced fragment ends 3 residues before the CDR3 boundary, so the rest is inferred from the germline J gene. Additional DNA sequences in this sample encode the identical CDR3.

Study-level results: CVID patient heterogeneity limited repertoire-clinical complication correlations.

Each donor provided roughly 4.5 to 8.5 ml of heparinized whole blood. The chain recombines TRBV20-1 with TRBJ1-3; 8 bases fit TRBD1. This receptor was obtained from a person aged 18-70 years in good health. The specimen was peripheral blood mononuclear cells. The CDR3 spells CSARTGVGDTIYF. The covered CDR3 bases are TGCAGTGCTAGGACAGGGGTCGGTGACACA.